A single sample is the source of the 8 T cell receptor beta chains below, sequenced in a study of read filtering for tumor transcriptome and immune sequencing (TCRdb year 2020). The listed sequencing device is Illumina HiSeq 4000. Starting from approximately 400 ng RNA, TCR libraries were constructed with the Immunoverse kit using molecular barcoded adaptors that cover the alpha/delta and beta/gamma chains. The public reads were reanalyzed by TCRdb: fastp trimming at Q25, MiXCR alignment, in-frame beta chains only. Each entry is one CDR3 protein sequence, shown with its most common DNA and genes. The sample contains 85,000 to 100,000 distinct CDR3 sequences, 20% to 25% of them found a single time. The ten largest clonotypes hold approximately 10% of the sample. Material for sequencing was a population of CD138-negative cells sorted from bone marrow. Sample cell subset or site, as interpreted from the label and publication: bone marrow mononuclear cells depleted of CD138+ plasma/myeloma cells by negative magnetic selection. These receptors were collected from a donor aged 40 or over with multiple myeloma.

The rearrangement joins TRBV5-1 to TRBJ2-6; maybe TRBD1 (6 bases). Germline V gives CDR1 SGHRS, CDR2 YFSETQ. The V end was cut by 4 bases, the J end by 2 bases, with 10 bases between. The CDR3 covers 15 residues. The CDR3 region has the DNA TGCGCCAGCAGCGCACAGGGCCCTGGGGCCAACGTCCTGACTTTC. The encoded protein is CASSAQGPGANVLTF.

This clonotype was counted at least ten times. The rearrangement uses TRBV30 and TRBJ1-1; the match to TRBD1 covers 8 bases. With 5 bases clipped from V and 4 bases from J, the junction kept 6 bases outside the gene matches. Germline assignment: CDR1 GTSNPN and CDR2 SVGIG (reference sequence). This CDR3 contains 13 residues. As DNA, the CDR3 is TGTGCCTGGCAGAGAACAGGGGGCACTGAAGCTTTCTTT. Its translation is CAWQRTGGTEAFF.

As regards this clonotype: Its ends do not fully match the called genes, so a read error is possible. The J gene is TRBJ2-1, the V gene TRBV11-2, with D possibly being TRBD2 (6 bases). Germline V gene data show CDR1 as SGHAT and CDR2 as FQNNGV. The CDR3 is 13 amino acids. The CDR3 DNA reads as TGTGCCTGCAGCTTGGAGGGGCGAGATGAGCAGTTCTTC. This sequence encodes CACSLEGRDEQFF.

A word on this clonotype: A much larger clone lies a single base off, so this may be a read error. The rearrangement joins TRBV12-3 or TRBV12-4 to TRBJ2-3; D not resolved. The CDR3 is made up of 15 amino acids. The V end was cut by 5 bases, the J end by 8 bases, with 20 bases between. CDR3 DNA sequence: TGTGCCAGCAGTCTGGGCCATTCCAGGACGGGTACGCAGTATTTT. Translation: CASSLGHSRTGTQYF.

To note about this clonotype: A much larger clone is a single base away; this may be a read error. The chain carries TRBV7-2 and TRBJ2-3; D remains ambiguous. From germline, CDR1 is SGHTA and CDR2 FQGNSA. This CDR3 comprises 12 residues. Deletions cut 4 bases from V and 8 bases from J, with 10 bases between. Here the CDR3 DNA reads TGTGCCAGCAGCTCGGAGTCAGGTACGCAGTATTTT. It yields the protein CASSSESGTQYF. Variable domain in full (rest from reference TRBV7-2 and TRBJ2-3): GAGVSQSPSNKVTEKGKDVELRCDPISGHTALYWYRQSLGQGLEFLIYFQGNSAPDKSGLPSDRFSAERTGGSVSTLTIQRTQQEDSAVYLCASSSESGTQYFGPGTRLTVL.

This CDR3 is CASNSVDRGWETQYF. The CDR3 DNA is TGTGCCAGCAACTCGGTTGACAGGGGGTGGGAGACCCAGTACTTC. J is TRBJ2-5 and V is TRBV28; 9 bases fit TRBD1. Germline loops: CDR1 MDHEN, CDR2 SYDVKM. The junction had 11 bases not matched to a gene; V was cut back by 7 bases and J by 5 bases. The CDR3 has 15 amino acids.

Note on this clonotype: A much larger clonotype is one base distant, so this may be a read error. The rearrangement uses TRBV6-5 and TRBJ1-1; 7 nucleotides agree with TRBD1. This CDR3 region has 14 residues. V was pared by 5 bases and J by 0 bases, with 3 bases of the junction left unmatched. From germline, CDR1 is MNHEY and CDR2 SVGAGI. CDR3: CASSPGTVNTEAFF. The CDR3, as DNA: TGTGCCAGCAGTCCCGGGACAGTGAACACTGAAGCTTTCTTT.

The chain couples TRBV27 to TRBJ2-7; 8 nucleotides agree with TRBD2. V lost 8 bases, J lost 1 base, and 7 bases stayed unmatched. From germline, CDR1 is MNHEY and CDR2 SMNVEV (reference sequence). There are 14 residues in the CDR3. The CDR3 here is CASRRTGGSYEQYF. In DNA form, the CDR3 reads TGTGCCAGCCGCCGAACGGGGGGGTCCTACGAGCAGTACTTC.